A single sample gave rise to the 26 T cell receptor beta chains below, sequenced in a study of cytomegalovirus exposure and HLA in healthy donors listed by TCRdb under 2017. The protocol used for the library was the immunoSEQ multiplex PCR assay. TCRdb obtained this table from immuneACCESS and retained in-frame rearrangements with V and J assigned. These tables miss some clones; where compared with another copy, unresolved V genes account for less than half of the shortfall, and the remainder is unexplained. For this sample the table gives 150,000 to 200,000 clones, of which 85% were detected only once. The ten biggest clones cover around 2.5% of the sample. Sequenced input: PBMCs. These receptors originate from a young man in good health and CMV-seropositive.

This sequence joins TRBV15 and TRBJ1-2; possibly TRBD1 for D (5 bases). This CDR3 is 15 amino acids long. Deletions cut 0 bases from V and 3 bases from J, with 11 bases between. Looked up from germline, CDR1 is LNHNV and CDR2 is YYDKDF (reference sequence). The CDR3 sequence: CATSRDGQGYYGYTF. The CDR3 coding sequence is TGTGCCACCAGCAGAGACGGGCAGGGATACTATGGCTACACCTTC. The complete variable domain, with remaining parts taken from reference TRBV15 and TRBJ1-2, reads DAMVIQNPRYQVTQFGKPVTLSCSQTLNHNVMYWYQQKSSQAPKLLFHYYDKDFNNEADTPDNFQSRRPNTSFCFLDIRSPGLGDTAMYLCATSRDGQGYYGYTFGSGTRLTVV.

This chain's CDR3 is CASSLYGQGAYTEAFF. In DNA, the CDR3 is TGTGCCAGCAGTTTATACGGACAGGGGGCGTACACTGAAGCTTTCTTT. V is TRBV27 and J is TRBJ1-1; 11 nucleotides align to TRBD1. V shed 1 base, J shed 3 bases, and the junction held 4 bases outside the gene matches. Germline loops: CDR1 MNHEY, CDR2 SMNVEV (reference sequence). CDR3 size: 16 residues.

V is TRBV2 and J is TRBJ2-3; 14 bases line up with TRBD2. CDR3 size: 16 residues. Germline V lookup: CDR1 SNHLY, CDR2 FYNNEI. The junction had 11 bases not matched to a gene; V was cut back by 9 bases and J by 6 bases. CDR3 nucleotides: TGTGCCAGTCCTAGCCTTGGACTAGCGGGGGGCGATACGCAGTATTTT. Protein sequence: CASPSLGLAGGDTQYF.

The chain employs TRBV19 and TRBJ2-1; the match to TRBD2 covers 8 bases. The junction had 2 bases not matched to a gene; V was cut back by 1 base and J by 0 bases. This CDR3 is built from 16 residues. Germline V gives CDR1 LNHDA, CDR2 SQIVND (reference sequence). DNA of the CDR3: TGTGCCAGTAGTATAGCGGCGGGGGGCTCCTACAATGAGCAGTTCTTC. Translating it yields CASSIAAGGSYNEQFF.

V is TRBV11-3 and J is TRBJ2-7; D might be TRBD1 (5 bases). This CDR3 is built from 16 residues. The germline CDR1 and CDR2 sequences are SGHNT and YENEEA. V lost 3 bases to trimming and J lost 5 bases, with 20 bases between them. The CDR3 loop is CASSLGFREIVDEQYF. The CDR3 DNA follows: TGTGCCAGCAGCTTGGGCTTCAGGGAAATAGTGGACGAGCAGTACTTC.

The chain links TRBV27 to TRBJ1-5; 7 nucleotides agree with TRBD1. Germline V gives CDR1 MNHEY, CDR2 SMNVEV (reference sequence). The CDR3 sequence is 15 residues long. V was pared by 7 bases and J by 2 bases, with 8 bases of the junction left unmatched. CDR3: CASKGVTGGNQPQHF. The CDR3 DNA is TGTGCCAGCAAGGGTGTTACAGGGGGCAATCAGCCCCAGCATTTT.

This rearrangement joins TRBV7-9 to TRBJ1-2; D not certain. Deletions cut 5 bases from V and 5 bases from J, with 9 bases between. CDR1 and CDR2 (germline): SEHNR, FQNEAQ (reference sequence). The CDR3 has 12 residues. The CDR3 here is CASSALGYGYTF. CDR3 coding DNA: TGTGCCAGCAGCGCCCTCGGGTATGGCTACACCTTC.

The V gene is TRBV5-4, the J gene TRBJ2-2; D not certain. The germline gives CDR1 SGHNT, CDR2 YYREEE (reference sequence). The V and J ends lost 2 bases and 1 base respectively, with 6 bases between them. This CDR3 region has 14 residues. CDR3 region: CASSLSQNTGELFF. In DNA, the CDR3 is TGTGCCAGCAGCTTAAGCCAGAACACCGGGGAGCTGTTTTTT.

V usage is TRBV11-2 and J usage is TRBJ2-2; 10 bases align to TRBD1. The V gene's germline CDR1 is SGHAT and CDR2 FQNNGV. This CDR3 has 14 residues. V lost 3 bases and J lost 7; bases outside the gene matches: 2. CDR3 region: CASSLTGGHGELFF. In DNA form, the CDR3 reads TGTGCCAGCAGCTTGACAGGGGGCCACGGGGAGCTGTTTTTT.

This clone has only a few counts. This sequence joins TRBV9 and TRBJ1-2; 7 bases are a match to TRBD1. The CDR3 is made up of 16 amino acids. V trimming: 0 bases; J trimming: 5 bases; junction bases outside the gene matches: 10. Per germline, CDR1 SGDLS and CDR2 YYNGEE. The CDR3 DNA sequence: TGTGCCAGCAGCGTAGCGATCGGGACAGACCCTTATGGCTACACCTTC. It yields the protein CASSVAIGTDPYGYTF.

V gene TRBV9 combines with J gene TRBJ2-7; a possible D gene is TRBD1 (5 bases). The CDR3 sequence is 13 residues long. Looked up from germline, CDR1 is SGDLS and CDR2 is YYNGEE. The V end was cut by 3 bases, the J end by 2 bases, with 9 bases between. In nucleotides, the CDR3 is TGTGCCAGCAGCGCAGGGCTGACCTACGAGCAGTACTTC. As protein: CASSAGLTYEQYF.

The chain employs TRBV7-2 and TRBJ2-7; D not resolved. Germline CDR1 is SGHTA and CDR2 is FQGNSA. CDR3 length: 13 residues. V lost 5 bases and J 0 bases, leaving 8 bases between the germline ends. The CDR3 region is CASSRLSSYEQYF. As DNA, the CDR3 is TGTGCCAGCAGCCGACTGAGCTCCTACGAGCAGTACTTC.

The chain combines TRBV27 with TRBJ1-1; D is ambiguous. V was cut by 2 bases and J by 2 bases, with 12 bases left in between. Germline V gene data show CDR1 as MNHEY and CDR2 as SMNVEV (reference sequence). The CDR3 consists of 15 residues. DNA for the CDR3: TGTGCCAGCAGTTTAGGAGCTCCCGTTAACACTGAAGCTTTCTTT. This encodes CASSLGAPVNTEAFF.

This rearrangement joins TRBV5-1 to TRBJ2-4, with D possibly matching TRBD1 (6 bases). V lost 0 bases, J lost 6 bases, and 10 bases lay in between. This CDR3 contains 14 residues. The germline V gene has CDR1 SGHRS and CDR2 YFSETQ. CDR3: CASSLDRASNIQYF. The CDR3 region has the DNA TGCGCCAGCAGCTTGGACAGGGCGTCAAACATTCAGTACTTC.

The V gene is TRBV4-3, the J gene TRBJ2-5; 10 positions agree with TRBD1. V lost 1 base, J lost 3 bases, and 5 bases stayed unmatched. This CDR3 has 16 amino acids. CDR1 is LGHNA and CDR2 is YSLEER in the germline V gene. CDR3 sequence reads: CASSQVVGTGEETQYF. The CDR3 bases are TGCGCCAGCAGCCAAGTGGTCGGGACAGGGGAAGAGACCCAGTACTTC.

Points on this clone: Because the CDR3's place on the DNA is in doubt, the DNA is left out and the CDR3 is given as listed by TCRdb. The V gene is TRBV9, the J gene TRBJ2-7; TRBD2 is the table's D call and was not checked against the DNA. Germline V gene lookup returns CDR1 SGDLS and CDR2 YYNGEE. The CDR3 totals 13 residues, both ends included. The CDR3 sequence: CASSVGGGSLLNF.

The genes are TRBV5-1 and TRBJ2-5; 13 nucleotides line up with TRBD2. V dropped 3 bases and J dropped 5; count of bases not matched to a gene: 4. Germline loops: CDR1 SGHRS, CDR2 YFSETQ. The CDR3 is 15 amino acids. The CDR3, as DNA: TGCGCCAGCAGCTCGGGACTAGCGGGGATGGAGACCCAGTACTTC. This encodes CASSSGLAGMETQYF.

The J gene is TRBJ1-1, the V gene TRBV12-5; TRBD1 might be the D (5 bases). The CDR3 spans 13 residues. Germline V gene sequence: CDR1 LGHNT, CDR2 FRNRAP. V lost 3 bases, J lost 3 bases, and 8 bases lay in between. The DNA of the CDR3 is TGTGCTAGTGGTTTCAGGGTCGACACTGAAGCTTTCTTT. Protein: CASGFRVDTEAFF.

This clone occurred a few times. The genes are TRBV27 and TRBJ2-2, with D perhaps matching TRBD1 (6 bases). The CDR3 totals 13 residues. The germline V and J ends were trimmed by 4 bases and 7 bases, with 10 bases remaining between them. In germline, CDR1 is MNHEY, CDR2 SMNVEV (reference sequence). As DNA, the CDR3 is TGTGCCAGCAGTTCAGGGGATATCGGGGAGCTGTTTTTT. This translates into CASSSGDIGELFF.

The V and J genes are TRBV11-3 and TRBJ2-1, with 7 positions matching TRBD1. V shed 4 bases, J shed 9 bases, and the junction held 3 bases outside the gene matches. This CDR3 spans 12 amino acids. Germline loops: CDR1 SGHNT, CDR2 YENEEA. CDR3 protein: CASSSGGSEQFF. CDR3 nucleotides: TGTGCCAGCAGCTCAGGGGGTAGTGAGCAGTTCTTC. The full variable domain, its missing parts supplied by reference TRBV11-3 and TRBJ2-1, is EAGVVQSPRYKIIEKKQPVAFWCNPISGHNTLYWYLQNLGQGPELLIRYENEEAVDDSQLPKDRFSAERLKGVDSTLKIQPAELGDSAVYLCASSSGGSEQFFGPGTRLTVL.

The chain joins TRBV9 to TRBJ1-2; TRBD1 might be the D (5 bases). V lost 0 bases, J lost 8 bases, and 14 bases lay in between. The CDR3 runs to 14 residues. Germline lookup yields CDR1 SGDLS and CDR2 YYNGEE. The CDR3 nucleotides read TGTGCCAGCAGCGTAGGGTCCAGGGTAGGGGGCTACACCTTC. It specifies CASSVGSRVGGYTF. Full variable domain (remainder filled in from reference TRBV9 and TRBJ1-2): DSGVTQTPKHLITATGQRVTLRCSPRSGDLSVYWYQQSLDQGLQFLIQYYNGEERAKGNILERFSAQQFPDLHSELNLSSLELGDSALYFCASSVGSRVGGYTFGSGTRLTVV.

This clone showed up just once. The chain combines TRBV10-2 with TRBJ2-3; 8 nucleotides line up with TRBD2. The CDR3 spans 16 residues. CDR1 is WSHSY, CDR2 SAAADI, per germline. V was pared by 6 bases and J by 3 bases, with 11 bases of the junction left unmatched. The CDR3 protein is CASRGKRGTGTDTQYF. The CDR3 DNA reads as TGCGCCAGCAGAGGAAAGCGGGGGACCGGGACAGATACGCAGTATTTT.

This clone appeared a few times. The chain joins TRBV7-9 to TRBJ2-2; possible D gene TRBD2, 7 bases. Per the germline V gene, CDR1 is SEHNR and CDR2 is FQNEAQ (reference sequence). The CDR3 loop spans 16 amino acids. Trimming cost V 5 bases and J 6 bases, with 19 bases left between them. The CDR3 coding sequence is TGTGCCAGCAGCCATCAGGGGAGGGATTTCGCCGGGGAGCTGTTTTTT. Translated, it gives CASSHQGRDFAGELFF.

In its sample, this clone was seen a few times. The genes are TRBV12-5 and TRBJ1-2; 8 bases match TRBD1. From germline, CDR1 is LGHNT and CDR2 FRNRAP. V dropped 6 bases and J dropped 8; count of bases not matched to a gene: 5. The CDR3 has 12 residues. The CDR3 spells CASGRDRNGYTF. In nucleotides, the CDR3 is TGTGCTAGTGGCCGGGACAGGAACGGCTACACCTTC.

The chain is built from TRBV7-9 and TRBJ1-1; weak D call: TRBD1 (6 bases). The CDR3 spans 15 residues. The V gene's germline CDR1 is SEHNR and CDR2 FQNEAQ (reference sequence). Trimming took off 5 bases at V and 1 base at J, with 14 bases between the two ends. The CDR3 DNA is TGTGCCAGCAGCCCCAGGGGTAGGGGGAACACTGAAGCTTTCTTT. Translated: CASSPRGRGNTEAFF.

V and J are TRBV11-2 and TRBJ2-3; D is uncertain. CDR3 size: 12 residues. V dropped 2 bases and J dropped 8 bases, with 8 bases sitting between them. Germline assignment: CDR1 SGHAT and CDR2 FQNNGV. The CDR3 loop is CASSLPHSTQYF. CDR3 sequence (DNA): TGTGCCAGCAGCTTACCGCACAGTACGCAGTATTTT.